Presented here are 9 T cell receptor beta chains from one specimen sequenced in a study of blood T cell repertoires in COVID-19. Using immunoSEQ multiplex PCR, the repertoire was profiled, and TCRdb retains in-frame clones only, with some absent. The sample lists approximately 280,000 clones; around 90% were seen once. Sequenced sample: PBMCs or T cells enriched from blood (not recorded which). Receptor source: a woman younger than 30 with acute COVID-19.

The chain recombines TRBV27 with TRBJ2-1; possibly TRBD2 for D (5 bases). The CDR3 is made up of 15 amino acids. With 3 bases removed from V and 2 bases from J, the gap between germline ends came to 11 bases. CDR1 and CDR2 from the germline V gene are MNHEY and SMNVEV (reference sequence). The CDR3 region is CASSFPGLTYNEQFF. CDR3 sequence (DNA): TGTGCCAGCAGTTTTCCGGGATTAACCTACAATGAGCAGTTCTTC.

The rearrangement links TRBV18 to TRBJ2-7, with 10 bases fitting TRBD2. Trimming removed 3 bases from V and 5 bases from J; junction bases left unmatched: 7. The CDR3 extends over 15 amino acids. Germline CDR1 and CDR2: KGHSH and LQKENI. CDR3 in DNA: TGTGCCAGCTCACCCGCCCCTAGCGGGAGACACGAGCAGTACTTC. Translation: CASSPAPSGRHEQYF.

In its sample, this clone was seen once. The genes are TRBV9 and TRBJ1-2, with 7 bases that match TRBD1. Germline loops: CDR1 SGDLS, CDR2 YYNGEE. J was trimmed by 8 bases and V by 4 bases; bases with no gene match: 8. The length of the CDR3 is 13 residues. CDR3 residues: CASSSGGSGGYTF. CDR3 DNA: TGTGCCAGCAGCTCAGGGGGATCGGGAGGCTACACCTTC. Based on the CDR3 plus reference TRBV9 and TRBJ1-2, the full variable domain is DSGVTQTPKHLITATGQRVTLRCSPRSGDLSVYWYQQSLDQGLQFLIQYYNGEERAKGNILERFSAQQFPDLHSELNLSSLELGDSALYFCASSSGGSGGYTFGSGTRLTVV.

The chain combines TRBV6-5 with TRBJ2-7, with 9 bases identical to TRBD2. The CDR3 spans 15 residues. The V gene end was trimmed by 2 bases and the J gene end by 3 bases; junction bases not matched to a gene: 5. The germline gives CDR1 MNHEY, CDR2 SVGAGI. In nucleotides, the CDR3 is TGTGCCAGCAGTTACGGCGGGACTAGCATCTACGAGCAGTACTTC. It translates to CASSYGGTSIYEQYF.

The CDR3 is CASSSGGSGNTIYF. Here the CDR3 DNA reads TGTGCCAGCTCCTCCGGGGGCTCTGGAAACACCATATATTTT. The chain couples TRBV18 to TRBJ1-3, with D possibly being TRBD1 (5 bases). CDR1 KGHSH and CDR2 LQKENI come from the germline V gene. V lost 6 bases, J lost 0 bases, and 9 bases lay in between. CDR3 length equals 14 residues.

The chain couples TRBV7-8 to TRBJ1-2; TRBD1 matches at 8 bases. Germline loops: CDR1 SGHVS, CDR2 FQNEAQ. The CDR3 extends over 16 amino acids. J was trimmed by 4 bases and V by 1 base; bases with no gene match: 8. The CDR3 sequence: CASSLGPATGVYGYTF. Written as DNA, the CDR3 is TGTGCCAGCAGCTTAGGACCCGCGACAGGGGTCTATGGCTACACCTTC.

This clone was picked up one time. V usage is TRBV27 and J usage is TRBJ1-5; weak D call: TRBD1 (5 bases). CDR3 length: 15 amino acids. CDR1 is MNHEY, CDR2 SMNVEV, per germline (reference sequence). V was clipped by 5 bases and J by 5 bases, with 16 bases between them. The CDR3 is CASSPQGSNHQPQHF. CDR3 bases: TGTGCCAGCAGTCCCCAGGGTTCTAACCATCAGCCCCAGCATTTT.

This clone was counted a few times. This rearrangement joins TRBV7-9 to TRBJ1-2, with 10 bases identical to TRBD1. The CDR3 covers 13 residues. CDR1 and CDR2 (germline): SEHNR, FQNEAQ (reference sequence). V trimming: 5 bases; J trimming: 7 bases; junction bases outside the gene matches: 4. In DNA, the CDR3 is TGTGCCAGCAGCGGGACAGGGGTTAGTGGCTACACCTTC. This gives the protein CASSGTGVSGYTF.

This clone was seen a single time. This rearrangement joins TRBV7-9 to TRBJ2-2, with D unresolved. Per germline, CDR1 SEHNR and CDR2 FQNEAQ (reference sequence). This CDR3 is built from 15 residues. Trimming cost V 2 bases and J 0 bases, with 7 bases left between them. The CDR3 reads CASSLIRANTGELFF. CDR3 nucleotide sequence: TGTGCCAGCAGCTTAATTCGGGCGAACACCGGGGAGCTGTTTTTT.